These T cell receptor beta chains were read from a single sample in a study of control samples from healthy donors and cancer patients. Measured with immunoSEQ multiplex PCR; TCRdb has only the in-frame clones, and not every one. The sample shows around 140,000 clones, nearly 90% of them seen only once. The sequenced material came from PBMCs. All receptors derive from a man between 45 and 60 years old with head and neck cancer. The CDR3 runs from the conserved cysteine through the conserved F or W. The D gene is left open where the match is weak. The size field is filled for only some rows; it gives once, few, many or a size class.

v_call	j_call	d_call	clone_size	cdr3_aa	cdr3_nt
TRBV7-2	TRBJ2-1	TRBD1	.	CASSLDRGFDEQFF	TGTGCCAGCAGCTTAGACAGGGGGTTCGATGAGCAGTTCTTC
TRBV9	TRBJ2-5	.	.	CASSVARNQETQYF	TGTGCCAGCAGCGTAGCAAGAAACCAAGAGACCCAGTACTTC
TRBV13	TRBJ2-7	TRBD2	.	CASSFRTSGSLHEQYF	TGTGCCAGCAGCTTTAGGACTAGCGGGAGTCTCCACGAGCAGTACTTC
TRBV6-5	TRBJ2-1	.	.	CASPSSHNEQFF	TGTGCCAGCCCCTCCTCTCACAATGAGCAGTTCTTC
TRBV27	TRBJ1-1	TRBD1	.	CASIEGAGMNTEAFF	TGTGCCAGCATAGAGGGGGCCGGCATGAACACTGAAGCTTTCTTT
TRBV4-1	TRBJ1-1	TRBD1	.	CASSLGQVGAFF	TGCGCCAGCAGCCTTGGACAGGTTGGAGCTTTCTTT
TRBV19	TRBJ2-1	TRBD2	.	CASSIAGTSNEQFF	TGTGCCAGTAGTATTGCCGGGACTAGCAATGAGCAGTTCTTC
TRBV7-2	TRBJ1-2	TRBD1	.	CASSLTGQGTRGLGYTF	TGTGCCAGCAGCTTAACGGGACAGGGAACGCGGGGATTGGGCTACACCTTC
TRBV6-5	TRBJ2-7	.	.	CASSYRAGYEQYF	TGTGCCAGCAGTTACAGGGCAGGGTACGAGCAGTACTTC
TRBV6-1	TRBJ2-2	.	.	CASSEPPGELFF	TGTGCCAGCAGTGAGCCCCCCGGGGAGCTGTTTTTT
TRBV5-1	TRBJ1-5	.	.	CASSSERNQPQHF	TGCGCCAGCAGCTCTGAGCGCAATCAGCCCCAGCATTTT
TRBV6-5	TRBJ2-5	TRBD1	.	CASRRDRTQETQYF	TGTGCCAGCAGGCGGGACAGGACCCAAGAGACCCAGTACTTC
TRBV9	TRBJ2-1	.	many	CASSPQGNSYNEQFF	TGTGCCAGCAGCCCGCAGGGGAACTCCTACAATGAGCAGTTCTTC
TRBV30	TRBJ1-2	TRBD1	.	CAWTGDSSYIYGYTF	TGTGCTTGGACAGGGGATAGCTCTTACATCTATGGCTACACCTTC
TRBV6-4	TRBJ2-7	.	.	CASSARHGYEQYF	TGTGCCAGCAGTGCCCGACATGGTTACGAGCAGTACTTC
TRBV19	TRBJ1-2	.	.	CASSPRFQNYGYTF	TGTGCCAGTAGTCCCAGATTTCAGAACTATGGCTACACCTTC
TRBV23-1	TRBJ1-2	.	.	CAFSGFCYGYTF	TGCGCCTTCAGCGGTTTTTGCTATGGCTACACCTTC
TRBV7-9	TRBJ2-7	.	.	CASSSQASGKPYEQYF	TGTGCCAGCAGCTCACAAGCTTCAGGGAAGCCCTACGAGCAGTACTTC
TRBV10-3	TRBJ1-6	.	.	CAISEGEKGTSPLHF	TGTGCCATCAGTGAGGGGGAGAAGGGGACTTCACCCCTCCACTTT
TRBV15	TRBJ1-1	.	.	CATSRRGGQGNTEAFF	TGTGCCACCAGCCGGCGGGGGGGGCAGGGGAACACTGAAGCTTTCTTT
TRBV12-3/TRBV12-4	TRBJ2-5	.	.	CASSLQRQETQYF	TGTGCCAGCAGTTTGCAACGTCAAGAGACCCAGTACTTC